These T cell receptor beta chains were read from a single sample in a study of metastatic and nonmetastatic thyroid tumors. TCRdb called clones again from the PCR reads with MiXCR. The table has roughly 75,000 clones, around 12% seen once. The specimen sequenced was tumor tissue. These receptor sequences come from a female donor with papillary thyroid cancer or a benign thyroid nodule (not recorded which). Some clones in this sample may be carry-over from other donors' samples. Both conserved end residues are part of each CDR3. Each record gives: clone size, D gene, V gene, J gene, CDR3 DNA, CDR3 protein. The D gene is left open where the match is weak. Only some rows state a clone size, as once, few, many or a class for expanded clones.

many	TRBD1	TRBV5-6	TRBJ2-7	TGTGCCAGCAGGCCGGCGGACAGGGCCCACTACGAGCAGTACTTC	CASRPADRAHYEQYF
many	TRBD2	TRBV9	TRBJ2-3	TGTGCCAGCAGCGTAGGGCTCCTAGCGGGAGCGGGCACAGATACGCAGTATTTT	CASSVGLLAGAGTDTQYF
NA	NA	TRBV5-1	TRBJ2-5	TGCGCCAGCAGCCCCTCTGTTGGGGCTAGAGGGAACCAGTACTTC	CASSPSVGARGNQYF
few	NA	TRBV6-6	TRBJ2-2	TGTGCCAGCAGTTACCTGGATAGAAACACCGGGGAGCTGTTTTTT	CASSYLDRNTGELFF
many	TRBD1	TRBV19	TRBJ1-2	TGTGCCAGTAGTTCCCCGGACAGGGGGAAAGGCTACACCTTC	CASSSPDRGKGYTF
many	NA	TRBV2	TRBJ2-1	TGTGCCAGCATCGAAAGGGCCTACAATGAGCAGTTCTTC	CASIERAYNEQFF
many	TRBD1	TRBV15	TRBJ1-5	TGTGCCACCAGCTTATCGGACAGGGATGTTCAGCCCCAGCATTTT	CATSLSDRDVQPQHF
many	TRBD1	TRBV5-5	TRBJ2-1	TGTGCCAGCAGCAAGGACAGGGGAGTGGTGAGTGAGCAGTTCTTC	CASSKDRGVVSEQFF
many	NA	TRBV6-1	TRBJ2-7	TGTGCCAGCAGGGCGACTGGGGTTCGCTACGAGCAGTACTTC	CASRATGVRYEQYF
NA	NA	TRBV6-1	TRBJ1-1	TGTGCCAGCAGTTCAACCCTTTACGGCACTGAAGCTTTCTTT	CASSSTLYGTEAFF
many	TRBD1	TRBV6-2/TRBV6-3	TRBJ1-5	TGTGCCAGCAGCCACCCGGGACAGGGACCCCAGCCCCAGCATTTT	CASSHPGQGPQPQHF
many	NA	TRBV2	TRBJ2-7	TGTGCCAGCAGTGAGTATCCTGGCTCCTACGAGCAGTACTTC	CASSEYPGSYEQYF
many	NA	TRBV7-3	TRBJ2-3	TGTGCCAGCTTACTGGGGATCACAGATACGCAGTATTTT	CASLLGITDTQYF
many	TRBD2	TRBV20-1	TRBJ2-5	TGCAGTGCAAACCTAGCGGGAGGGCAAGAGACCCAGTACTTC	CSANLAGGQETQYF
few	TRBD1	TRBV11-3	TRBJ2-5	TGTGCCAGCAAGGGTGGCCCACAGGGGTACCAAGAGACCCAGTACTTC	CASKGGPQGYQETQYF
medium-sized	NA	TRBV10-1	TRBJ1-6	TGCGCCTATACCGGGAGCTCCTATAATTCACCCCTCCACTTT	CAYTGSSYNSPLHF
NA	NA	TRBV6-4	TRBJ2-7	TGTGCCAGCAGTGACTGTGTTGCGCGCGAGCAGTATTTC	CASSDCVAREQYF
many	NA	TRBV6-1	TRBJ1-5	TGTGCCAGCAGACAGGCAAATCAGCCCCAGCATTTT	CASRQANQPQHF